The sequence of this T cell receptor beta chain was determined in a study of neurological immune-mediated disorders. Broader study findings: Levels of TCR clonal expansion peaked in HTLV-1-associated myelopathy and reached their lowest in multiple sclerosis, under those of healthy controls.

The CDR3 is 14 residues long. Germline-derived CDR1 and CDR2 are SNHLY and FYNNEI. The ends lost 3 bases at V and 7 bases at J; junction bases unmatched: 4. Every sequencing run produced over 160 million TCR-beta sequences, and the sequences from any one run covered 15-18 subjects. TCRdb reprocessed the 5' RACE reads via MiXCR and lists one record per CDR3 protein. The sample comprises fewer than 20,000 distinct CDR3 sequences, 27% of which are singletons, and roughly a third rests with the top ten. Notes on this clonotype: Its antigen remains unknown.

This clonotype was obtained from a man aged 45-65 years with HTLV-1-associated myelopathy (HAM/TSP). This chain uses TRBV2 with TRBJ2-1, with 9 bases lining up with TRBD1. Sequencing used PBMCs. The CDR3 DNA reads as TGTGCCAGCAGTGATGAACAGGGGGCGAATGAGCAGTTCTTC. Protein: CASSDEQGANEQFF.